This TCR beta chain derives from a study of blood T cell repertoires in COVID-19. Study-level information: The study drew acute and convalescent COVID-19 samples from the United States, Italy and Spain. T cells, B-cell-depleted T cells, or PBMCs provided the cDNA or gDNA that served as material.

Clones were sequenced by immunoSEQ multiplex PCR, and TCRdb holds only the in-frame ones, with some missing. The repertoire consists of hundreds of thousands of clones, with around 89% occurring once and the leading ten covering 3.5% to 4%. Germline trimming cut 4 bases from V and 4 bases from J; bases unmatched to any gene: 8. The CDR3 loop spans 16 amino acids. CDR1 is LNHDA, CDR2 SQIVND, per germline (reference sequence). The source of this sequence is a woman aged 45-59 years with active or convalescent COVID-19. The sample comprised peripheral blood. The chain is built from TRBV19 and TRBJ2-1, with 9 bases that match TRBD1. CDR3 nucleotide sequence: TGTGCCAGTAGTAGTCTAGAGGACAGGGGATACAATGAGCAGTTCTTC. Protein: CASSSLEDRGYNEQFF.